This T cell receptor (beta chain) stems from a study of T cells in Graves' hyperthyroidism and ophthalmopathy. Study-level points and caveats: Blood samples included most of the expanded thyroid clonotypes exceeding 0.001.

The CDR3 covers 13 residues. V shed 1 base and J shed 1 base, with 5 bases lying between them. Germline V CDR1 and CDR2: SGHRS, YFSETQ. Each diagnosis drew on symptoms, thyroxine, TRAb, thyroid ultrasound and orbital computed tomography findings. An approximately 10 ml volume of fresh peripheral blood provided the PBMCs. What was amplified from RNA transcripts were TCR beta CDR3 regions. HTBI primers were employed in a first-round RT-PCR of the TCR CDR3. One entry per CDR3 protein, called by TCRdb with MiXCR from the multiplex PCR reads. The sample lists 360,000 or so distinct CDR3 sequences, roughly 19% occurring once. This clonotype was found many times. Its target is unknown.

The receptor was isolated from a woman between 18 and 29 years old with Graves' hyperthyroidism. Sequencing was done on a sample of blood. The chain is built from TRBV5-1 and TRBJ1-1; D is ambiguous. CDR3 coding DNA: TGCGCCAGCAGCTTGTTAGAGAACACTGAAGCTTTCTTT. This gives the protein CASSLLENTEAFF.